These T cell receptor beta chains were read from a single sample in a study of OX40 agonist ivuxolimab in advanced cancers. The protocol was immunoSEQ multiplex PCR, while the TCRdb copy is restricted to in-frame clones and leaves out a portion. The profile shows under 100,000 clones, roughly 88% of them singletons. This sample comprised CD4+ or CD8+ T cells sorted from blood, obtained in a trial of the OX40 agonist ivuxolimab. These receptors all stem from an adult with an advanced solid tumor such as melanoma, head and neck, liver or kidney cancer. The CDR3 runs from the conserved cysteine through the conserved F or W. For some rows the clone size is stated as once, few or many, or as a class when expanded; others skip it.

size: .
J: TRBJ2-1
V: TRBV27
CDR3: CASSLWGDGSYNEQFF

size: .
J: TRBJ2-5
V: TRBV4-3
CDR3: CASSQGRWETQYF

size: once
J: TRBJ2-7
V: TRBV4-3
CDR3: CASSQDRWNSYEQYF

size: .
J: TRBJ2-7
V: TRBV7-3
CDR3: CASSFTTGYEQYF

size: .
J: TRBJ1-2
V: TRBV2
CDR3: CASRTGEDYGYTF

size: .
J: TRBJ1-5
V: TRBV6-1
CDR3: CASSEGVDSNQPQHF

size: .
J: TRBJ1-2
V: TRBV5-4
CDR3: CASSLPGSYGYTF

size: .
J: TRBJ2-7
V: TRBV7-3
CDR3: CASSLVRDPPDREQYF

size: .
J: TRBJ2-7
V: TRBV27
CDR3: CASSRDYSYEQYF

size: once
J: TRBJ1-2
V: TRBV13
CDR3: CASSSGQAGGYTF

size: .
J: TRBJ1-5
V: TRBV6-5
CDR3: CASSPLTGPNQPQHF

size: .
J: TRBJ2-5
V: TRBV19
CDR3: CASSMRRKETQYF